The present T cell receptor beta chain was sequenced within a study of graft-versus-host responses after intestinal transplantation. Background on the study: In this cohort, recipients had multivisceral, liver-intestinal, or isolated intestinal transplants. Anti-thymocyte globulin induction, then tacrolimus and steroids for two to four years, went to all recipients.

In the case of this clone: What it binds is not known.

Findings of the study overall: Investigators detected GvH clones in recipient marrow, with some emerging earlier in ileum or blood. Peak circulating GvH clone levels tracked with early post-transplant HvG declines.

Sequencing was performed with immunoSEQ multiplex PCR; in TCRdb, only in-frame clones are kept and a portion is missing. The sample shows 55,000 to 65,000 clones, around 92% of them seen only once. This clonotype was sampled from a human donor who was the organ donor for an intestinal transplant. The sequencing here drew on unstimulated CD4+ T cells sorted from spleen or lymph node cells, taken before transplant.

The CDR3 bases are TGTGCCAGCAGCTTATTCCCTAGACAGGGAAATTCACCCCTCCACTTT. Its protein is CASSLFPRQGNSPLHF. The chain joins TRBV7-2 to TRBJ1-6; 7 bases agree with TRBD1. Germline CDR1 and CDR2: SGHTA and FQGNSA. The J segment lost 7 bases and the V segment lost 2 bases, leaving 8 bases of the junction unmatched. CDR3 length equals 16 residues. Full variable domain (missing parts from reference TRBV7-2 and TRBJ1-6): GAGVSQSPSNKVTEKGKDVELRCDPISGHTALYWYRQSLGQGLEFLIYFQGNSAPDKSGLPSDRFSAERTGGSVSTLTIQRTQQEDSAVYLCASSLFPRQGNSPLHFGNGTRLTVT.